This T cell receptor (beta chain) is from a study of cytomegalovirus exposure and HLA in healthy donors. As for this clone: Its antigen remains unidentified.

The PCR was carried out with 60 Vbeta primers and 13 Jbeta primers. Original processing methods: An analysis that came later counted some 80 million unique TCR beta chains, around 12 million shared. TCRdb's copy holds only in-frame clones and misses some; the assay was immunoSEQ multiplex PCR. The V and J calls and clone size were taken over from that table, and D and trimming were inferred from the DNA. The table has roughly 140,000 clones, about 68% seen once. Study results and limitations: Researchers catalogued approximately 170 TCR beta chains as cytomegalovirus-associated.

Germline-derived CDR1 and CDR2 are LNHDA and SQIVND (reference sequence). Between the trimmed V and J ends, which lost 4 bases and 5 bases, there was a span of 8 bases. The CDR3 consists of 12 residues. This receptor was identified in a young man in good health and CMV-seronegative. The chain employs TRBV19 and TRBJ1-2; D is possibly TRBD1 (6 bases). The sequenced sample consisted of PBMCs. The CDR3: CASSRTAYGYTF. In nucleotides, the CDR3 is TGTGCCAGTAGTAGGACAGCATATGGCTACACCTTC.